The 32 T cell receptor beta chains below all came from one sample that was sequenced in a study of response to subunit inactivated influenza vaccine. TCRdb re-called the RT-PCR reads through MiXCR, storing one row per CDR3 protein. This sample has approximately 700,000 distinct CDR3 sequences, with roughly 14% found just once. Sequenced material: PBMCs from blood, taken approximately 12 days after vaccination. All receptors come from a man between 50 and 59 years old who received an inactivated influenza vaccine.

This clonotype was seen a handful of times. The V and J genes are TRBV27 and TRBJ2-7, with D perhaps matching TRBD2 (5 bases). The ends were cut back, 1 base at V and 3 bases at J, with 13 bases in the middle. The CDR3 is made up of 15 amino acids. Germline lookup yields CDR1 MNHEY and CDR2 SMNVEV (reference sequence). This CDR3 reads CASSLFGDYLYEQYF. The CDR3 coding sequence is TGTGCCAGCAGTTTATTTGGCGACTACCTCTACGAGCAGTACTTC.

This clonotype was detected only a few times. The CDR3 nucleotides read TGTGCCAGCAGTTCGGCTAGCACGTGGACCGGGGAGCTGTTTTTT. Translation gives CASSSASTWTGELFF. J is TRBJ2-2 and V is TRBV28; TRBD2 might be the D (5 bases). Germline CDR1 reads MDHEN; CDR2 reads SYDVKM. V shed 4 bases and J shed 5 bases, with 14 bases lying between them. CDR3 size: 15 residues.

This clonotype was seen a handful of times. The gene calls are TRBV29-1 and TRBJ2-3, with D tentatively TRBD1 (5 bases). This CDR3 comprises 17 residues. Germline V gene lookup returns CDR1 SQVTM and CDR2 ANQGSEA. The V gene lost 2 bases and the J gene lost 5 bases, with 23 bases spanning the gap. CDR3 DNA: TGCAGCGTTGAATTCTGGGGCTACACTTTCTCGGTAGATACGCAGTATTTT. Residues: CSVEFWGYTFSVDTQYF.

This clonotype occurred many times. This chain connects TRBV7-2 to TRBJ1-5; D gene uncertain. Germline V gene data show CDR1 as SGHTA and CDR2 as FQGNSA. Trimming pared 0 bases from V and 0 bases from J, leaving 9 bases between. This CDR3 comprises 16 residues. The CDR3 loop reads CASSLAVGYSNQPQHF. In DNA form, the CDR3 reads TGTGCCAGCAGCTTAGCGGTCGGTTATAGCAATCAGCCCCAGCATTTT.

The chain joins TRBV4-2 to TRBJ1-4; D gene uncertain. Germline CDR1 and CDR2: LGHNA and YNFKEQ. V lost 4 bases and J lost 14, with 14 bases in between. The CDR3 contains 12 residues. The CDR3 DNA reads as TGTGCCAGCAGCCCCGGTATGAGTCCTCTGTTTTTT. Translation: CASSPGMSPLFF.

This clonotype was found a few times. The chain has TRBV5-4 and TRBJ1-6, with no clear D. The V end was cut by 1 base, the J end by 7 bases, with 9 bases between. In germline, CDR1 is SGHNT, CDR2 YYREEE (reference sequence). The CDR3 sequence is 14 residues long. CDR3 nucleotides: TGTGCCAGCAGCTTGAGACGGGAGAATTCACCCCTCCACTTT. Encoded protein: CASSLRRENSPLHF.

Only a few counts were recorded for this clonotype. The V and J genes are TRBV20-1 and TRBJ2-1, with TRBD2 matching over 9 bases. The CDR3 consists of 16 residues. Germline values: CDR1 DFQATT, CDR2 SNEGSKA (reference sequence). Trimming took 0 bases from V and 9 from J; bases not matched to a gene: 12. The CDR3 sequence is CSARDPAAGGQIEQFF. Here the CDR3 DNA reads TGCAGTGCTAGAGATCCGGCGGCGGGGGGGCAAATTGAGCAGTTCTTC.

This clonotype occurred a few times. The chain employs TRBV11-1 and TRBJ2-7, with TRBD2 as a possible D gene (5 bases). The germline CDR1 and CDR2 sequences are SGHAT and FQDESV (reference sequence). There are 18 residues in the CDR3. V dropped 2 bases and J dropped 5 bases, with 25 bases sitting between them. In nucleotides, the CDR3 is TGTGCCAGCAGCTTAAAAATTATGGGAGCCCGCGAAGTCGACGAGCAGTACTTC. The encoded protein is CASSLKIMGAREVDEQYF.

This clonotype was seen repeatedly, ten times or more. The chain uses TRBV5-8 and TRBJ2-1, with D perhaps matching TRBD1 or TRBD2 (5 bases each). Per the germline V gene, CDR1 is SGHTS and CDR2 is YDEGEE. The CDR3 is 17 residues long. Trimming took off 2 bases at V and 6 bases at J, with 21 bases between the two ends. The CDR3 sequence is CASSFDRGSSTGNEQFF. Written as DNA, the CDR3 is TGTGCCAGCAGCTTCGACAGAGGGTCTTCAACGGGCAATGAGCAGTTCTTC.

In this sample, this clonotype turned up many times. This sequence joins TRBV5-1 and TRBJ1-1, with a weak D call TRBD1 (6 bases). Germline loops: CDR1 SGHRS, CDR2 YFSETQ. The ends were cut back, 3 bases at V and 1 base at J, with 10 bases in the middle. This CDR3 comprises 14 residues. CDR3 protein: CASSSGAANTEAFF. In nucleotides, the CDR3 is TGCGCCAGCAGCTCAGGGGCAGCGAACACTGAAGCTTTCTTT. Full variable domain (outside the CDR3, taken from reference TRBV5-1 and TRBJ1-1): KAGVTQTPRYLIKTRGQQVTLSCSPISGHRSVSWYQQTPGQGLQFLFEYFSETQRNKGNFPGRFSGRQFSNSRSEMNVSTLELGDSALYLCASSSGAANTEAFFGQGTRLTVV.

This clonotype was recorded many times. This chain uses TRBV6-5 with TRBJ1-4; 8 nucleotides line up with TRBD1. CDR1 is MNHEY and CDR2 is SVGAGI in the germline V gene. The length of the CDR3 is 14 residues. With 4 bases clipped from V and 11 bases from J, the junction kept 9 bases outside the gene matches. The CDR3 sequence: CASSSSGQVYKLFF. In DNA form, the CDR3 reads TGTGCCAGCAGTTCCTCGGGACAGGTGTACAAACTGTTTTTT.

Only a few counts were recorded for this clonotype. CDR3: CASSQYGVSSSGGANEQYF. CDR3 bases: TGCGCCAGCAGCCAGTACGGCGTGTCGAGTAGCGGGGGGGCAAACGAGCAGTACTTC. The chain recombines TRBV4-3 with TRBJ2-7; 11 bases line up with TRBD2. V gave up 3 bases and J gave up 5 bases; unmatched junction bases: 18. CDR3 size: 19 residues. The germline gives CDR1 LGHNA, CDR2 YSLEER.

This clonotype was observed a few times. The CDR3 is CASSKTGREYHNEQFF. In DNA form, the CDR3 reads TGCGCCAGCAGCAAAACCGGGCGGGAGTACCACAATGAGCAGTTCTTC. This sequence joins TRBV5-1 and TRBJ2-1; 7 nucleotides line up with TRBD2. The CDR3 runs to 16 residues. Looked up from germline, CDR1 is SGHRS and CDR2 is YFSETQ. Trimming at V came to 4 bases and at J to 5 bases, leaving 12 bases not matched to a gene.

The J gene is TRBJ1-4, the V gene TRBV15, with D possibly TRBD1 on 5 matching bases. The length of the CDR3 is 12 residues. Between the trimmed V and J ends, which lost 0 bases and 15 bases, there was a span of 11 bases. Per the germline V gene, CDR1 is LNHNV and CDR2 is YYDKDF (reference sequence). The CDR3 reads CATSRERTGVFF. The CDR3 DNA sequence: TGTGCCACCAGCAGAGAGAGGACGGGGGTGTTTTTT.

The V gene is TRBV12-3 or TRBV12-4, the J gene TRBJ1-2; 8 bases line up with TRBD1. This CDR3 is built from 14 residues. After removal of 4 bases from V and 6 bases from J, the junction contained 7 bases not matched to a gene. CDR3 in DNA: TGTGCCAGCAGTTCGCAGGGGGCAGATGATGGCTACACCTTC. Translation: CASSSQGADDGYTF.

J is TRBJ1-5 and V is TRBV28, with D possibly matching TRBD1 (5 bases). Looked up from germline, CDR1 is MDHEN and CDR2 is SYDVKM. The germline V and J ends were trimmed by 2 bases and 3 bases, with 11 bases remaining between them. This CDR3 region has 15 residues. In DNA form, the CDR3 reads TGTGCCAGCAGTTTACAGGGAAGGGACAATCAGCCCCAGCATTTT. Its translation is CASSLQGRDNQPQHF.

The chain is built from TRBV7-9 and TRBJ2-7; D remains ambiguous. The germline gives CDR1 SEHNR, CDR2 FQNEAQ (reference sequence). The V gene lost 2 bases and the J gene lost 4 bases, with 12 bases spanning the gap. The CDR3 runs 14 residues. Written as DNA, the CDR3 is TGTGCCAGCAGCTTAACCCCCGGTAAATACGAGCAGTACTTC. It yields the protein CASSLTPGKYEQYF.

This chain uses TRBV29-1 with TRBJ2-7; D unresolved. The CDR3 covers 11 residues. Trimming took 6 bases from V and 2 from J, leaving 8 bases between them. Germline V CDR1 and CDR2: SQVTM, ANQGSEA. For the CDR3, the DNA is TGCAGCGTGAAAGGGACCTACGAGCAGTACTTC. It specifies CSVKGTYEQYF.

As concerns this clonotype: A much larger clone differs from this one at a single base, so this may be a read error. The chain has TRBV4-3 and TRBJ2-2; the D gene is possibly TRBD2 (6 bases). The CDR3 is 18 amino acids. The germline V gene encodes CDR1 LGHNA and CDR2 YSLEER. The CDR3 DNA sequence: TGCGCCAGCAGCCAAGATCTCTTCGGGGGAACGAACACCGGGGAGCTGCTTTTT. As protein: CASSQDLFGGTNTGELLF.

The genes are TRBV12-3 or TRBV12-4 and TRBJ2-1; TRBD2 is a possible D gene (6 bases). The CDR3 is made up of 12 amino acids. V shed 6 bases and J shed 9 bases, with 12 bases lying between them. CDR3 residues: CASRTGLPEQFF. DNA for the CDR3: TGTGCCAGCAGAACGGGACTCCCTGAGCAGTTCTTC.

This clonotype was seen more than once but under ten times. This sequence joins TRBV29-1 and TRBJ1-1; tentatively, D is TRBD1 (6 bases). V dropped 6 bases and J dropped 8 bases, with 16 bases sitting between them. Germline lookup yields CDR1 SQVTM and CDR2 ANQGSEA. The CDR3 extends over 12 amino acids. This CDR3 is CSVVPTRGEAFF. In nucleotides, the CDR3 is TGCAGCGTGGTTCCAACAAGGGGGGAAGCTTTCTTT.

The CDR3 DNA follows: TGCGCCAGCAGTGAGACCCGGACAGGGGGAATTTTTGGCTACACCTTC. Translation: CASSETRTGGIFGYTF. The genes are TRBV10-1 and TRBJ1-2; 10 bases fit TRBD1. The J segment lost 7 bases and the V segment lost 2 bases, leaving 10 bases of the junction unmatched. Germline V gene sequence: CDR1 WNHNN, CDR2 SYGVQD (reference sequence). The CDR3 runs 16 residues.

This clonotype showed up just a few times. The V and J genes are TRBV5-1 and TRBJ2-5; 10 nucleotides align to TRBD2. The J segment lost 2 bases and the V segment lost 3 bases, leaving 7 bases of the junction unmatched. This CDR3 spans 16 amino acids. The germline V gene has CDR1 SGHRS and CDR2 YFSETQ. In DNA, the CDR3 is TGCGCCAGCAGCTCCTTAGCGGGAGGTGCTCAAGAGACCCAGTACTTC. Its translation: CASSSLAGGAQETQYF.

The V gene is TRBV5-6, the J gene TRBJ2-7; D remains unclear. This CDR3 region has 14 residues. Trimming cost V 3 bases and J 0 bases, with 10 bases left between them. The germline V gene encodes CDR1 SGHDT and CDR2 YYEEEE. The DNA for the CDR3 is TGTGCCAGCAGCTCCATGGGCAACTCCTACGAGCAGTACTTC. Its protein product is CASSSMGNSYEQYF. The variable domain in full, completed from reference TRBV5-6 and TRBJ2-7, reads DAGVTQSPTHLIKTRGQQVTLRCSPKSGHDTVSWYQQALGQGPQFIFQYYEEEERQRGNFPDRFSGHQFPNYSSELNVNALLLGDSALYLCASSSMGNSYEQYFGPGTRLTVT.

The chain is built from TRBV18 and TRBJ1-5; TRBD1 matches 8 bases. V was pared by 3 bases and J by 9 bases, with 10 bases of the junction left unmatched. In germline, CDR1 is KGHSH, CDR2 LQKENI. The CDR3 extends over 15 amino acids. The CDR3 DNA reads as TGTGCCAGCTCACCCGGACAGGGAATGATATGGCCCCAGCATTTT. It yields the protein CASSPGQGMIWPQHF. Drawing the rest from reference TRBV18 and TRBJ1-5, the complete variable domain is NAGVMQNPRHLVRRRGQEARLRCSPMKGHSHVYWYRQLPEEGLKFMVYLQKENIIDESGMPKERFSAEFPKEGPSILRIQQVVRGDSAAYFCASSPGQGMIWPQHFGDGTRLSIL.

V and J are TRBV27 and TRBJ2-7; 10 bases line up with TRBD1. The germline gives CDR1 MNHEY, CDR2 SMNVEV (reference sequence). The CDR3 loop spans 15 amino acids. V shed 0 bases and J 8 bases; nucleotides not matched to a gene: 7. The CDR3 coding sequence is TGTGCCAGCAGTTTATCGGTGGGACAGGGGATAAAGCAGTACTTC. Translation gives CASSLSVGQGIKQYF.

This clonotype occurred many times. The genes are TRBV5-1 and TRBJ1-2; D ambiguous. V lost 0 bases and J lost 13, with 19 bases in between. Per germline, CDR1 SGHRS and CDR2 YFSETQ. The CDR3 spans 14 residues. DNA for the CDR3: TGCGCCAGCAGCTTGGATCCCGGGCTGCCGGATTTCACCTTC. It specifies CASSLDPGLPDFTF.

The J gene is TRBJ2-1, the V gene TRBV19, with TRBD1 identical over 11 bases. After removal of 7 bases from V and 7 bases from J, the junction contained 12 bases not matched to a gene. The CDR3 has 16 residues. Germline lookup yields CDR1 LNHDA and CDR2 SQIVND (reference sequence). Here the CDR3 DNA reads TGTGCCAGTACGGACAGGGGGCAGGTGGGGTCTAATGAGCAGTTCTTC. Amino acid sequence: CASTDRGQVGSNEQFF.

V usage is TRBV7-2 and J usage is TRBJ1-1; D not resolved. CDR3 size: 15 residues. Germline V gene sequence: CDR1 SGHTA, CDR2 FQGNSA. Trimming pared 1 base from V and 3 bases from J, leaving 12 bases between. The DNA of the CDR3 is TGTGCCAGCAGCTTAGATGTCAGGATTTACACTGAAGCTTTCTTT. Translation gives CASSLDVRIYTEAFF.

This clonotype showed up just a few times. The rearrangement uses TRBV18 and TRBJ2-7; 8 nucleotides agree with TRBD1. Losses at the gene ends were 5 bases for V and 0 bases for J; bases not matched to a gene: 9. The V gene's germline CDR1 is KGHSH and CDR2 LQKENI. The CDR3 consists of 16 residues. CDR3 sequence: CASSYRTGGTSYEQYF. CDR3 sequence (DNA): TGTGCCAGCTCATATCGAACAGGGGGTACCTCCTACGAGCAGTACTTC.

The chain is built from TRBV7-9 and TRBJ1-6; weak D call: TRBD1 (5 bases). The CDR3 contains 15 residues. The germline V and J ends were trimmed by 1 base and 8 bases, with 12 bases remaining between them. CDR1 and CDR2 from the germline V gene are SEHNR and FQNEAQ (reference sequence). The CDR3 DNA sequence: TGTGCCAGCAGCTTAGATGACAGTTGGGATTCACCCCTCCACTTT. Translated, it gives CASSLDDSWDSPLHF. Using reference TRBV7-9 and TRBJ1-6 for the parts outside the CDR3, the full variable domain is DTGVSQNPRHKITKRGQNVTFRCDPISEHNRLYWYRQTLGQGPEFLTYFQNEAQLEKSRLLSDRFSAERPKGSFSTLEIQRTEQGDSAMYLCASSLDDSWDSPLHFGNGTRLTVT.

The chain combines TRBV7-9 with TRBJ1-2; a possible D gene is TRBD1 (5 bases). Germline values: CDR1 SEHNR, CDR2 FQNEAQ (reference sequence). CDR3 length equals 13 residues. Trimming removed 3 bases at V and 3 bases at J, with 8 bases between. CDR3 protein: CASSLGTYYGYTF. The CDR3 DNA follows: TGTGCCAGCAGCTTGGGGACTTACTATGGCTACACCTTC.